A single sample gave rise to the 31 T cell receptor beta chains below, sequenced in a study of human T cells and chemical hapten exposure. TCRdb independently ran MiXCR on the RACE reads; one entry per CDR3 protein. The table shows roughly 180,000 distinct CDR3 sequences, with about 14% occurring only once. Described time point: patch test 1, 2 weeks after DPC sensitization. Documented treatment: therapeutic diphenylcyclopropenone sensitization with weekly scalp DPC. The sequencing here drew on whole blood, taken in connection with sensitization to the hapten diphenylcyclopropenone (DPC). The receptors stem from a young woman with alopecia areata. Some clones in this sample may be carry-over from other donors' samples.

CDR3 in DNA: TGTGCCAGCAGCTTAACGGTTGGGACTGGTGAGCAGTTCTTC. Protein sequence: CASSLTVGTGEQFF. The V and J genes are TRBV7-2 and TRBJ2-1; a possible D gene is TRBD2 (6 bases). Trimming left V 2 bases short and J 9 bases short, with 14 bases between. The CDR3 covers 14 residues. CDR1 is SGHTA, CDR2 FQGNSA, per germline.

This clonotype occurred a few times. V is TRBV29-1 and J is TRBJ2-7, with D perhaps assigned TRBD1 or TRBD2 (6 bases each). Trimming took off 2 bases at V and 7 bases at J, with 21 bases between the two ends. The length of the CDR3 is 15 residues. Germline loops: CDR1 SQVTM, CDR2 ANQGSEA. CDR3 nucleotides: TGCAGCGTTGAAAATCCCGGAGGGGGATTGGGAGAGCAGTACTTC. Its protein product is CSVENPGGGLGEQYF.

This clonotype was found a few times. V gene TRBV4-3 combines with J gene TRBJ1-2; D perhaps matches TRBD1 (6 bases). CDR1 is LGHNA and CDR2 is YSLEER in the germline V gene. The V and J ends lost 1 base and 4 bases respectively, with 13 bases between them. The CDR3 sequence is 15 residues long. CDR3 DNA sequence: TGCGCCAGCAGCCAAGCCCCAGGACAGTCCTATGGCTACACCTTC. Translation gives CASSQAPGQSYGYTF.

Only a few counts were recorded for this clonotype. The chain uses TRBV7-2 and TRBJ2-2, with a weak D call TRBD2 (5 bases). V was clipped by 7 bases and J by 4 bases, with 19 bases between them. The germline V gene has CDR1 SGHTA and CDR2 FQGNSA. This CDR3 region has 16 residues. The CDR3 is CASNPVLARGTGELFF. The CDR3 DNA follows: TGTGCCAGCAACCCGGTCCTGGCCCGGGGCACCGGGGAGCTGTTTTTT.

The gene calls are TRBV12-3 or TRBV12-4 and TRBJ2-2; maybe TRBD1 (5 bases). Trimming stripped 6 bases from V and 2 bases from J, with 13 bases between. This CDR3 has 15 amino acids. CDR3 coding DNA: TGTGCCAGCAGCCGCGACAGATTTAACACCGGGGAGCTGTTTTTT. Residues: CASSRDRFNTGELFF.

The chain combines TRBV29-1 with TRBJ1-3, with D perhaps TRBD1 (5 bases). CDR3 size: 13 residues. V was cut by 7 bases and J by 2 bases, with 12 bases left in between. The germline V gene encodes CDR1 SQVTM and CDR2 ANQGSEA. Here the CDR3 reads CSGGQGTGNTIYF. CDR3 DNA sequence: TGCAGCGGGGGCCAAGGAACTGGAAACACCATATATTTT.

The rearrangement uses TRBV5-6 and TRBJ2-7; possibly TRBD2 for D (5 bases). The V and J ends lost 0 bases and 5 bases respectively, with 15 bases between them. CDR3 length: 15 amino acids. The germline gives CDR1 SGHDT, CDR2 YYEEEE. In DNA, the CDR3 is TGTGCCAGCAGCTTGGATACCGGGGAGTCGGACGAGCAGTACTTC. Residues: CASSLDTGESDEQYF.

The rearrangement uses TRBV21-1 and TRBJ2-7; TRBD1 is the table's D call, not checked against the DNA. TRBV21-1 is tagged as a pseudogene. The CDR3 is made up of 13 amino acids. The CDR3 DNA reads as TGTGCCAGCAGCAATGGCAGGGCGTACGAGCAGTACTTC. The encoded protein is CASSNGRAYEQYF.

J is TRBJ1-5 and V is TRBV12-3 or TRBV12-4, with 9 nucleotides matching TRBD1. Trimming took 9 bases from V and 6 from J; bases not matched to a gene: 6. CDR3 size: 13 residues. The CDR3, as DNA: TGTGCCAGTGAACAGGGGGCTGGTCAGCCCCAGCATTTT. Residues: CASEQGAGQPQHF.

This chain connects TRBV6-5 to TRBJ1-6; D unresolved. V was trimmed by 4 bases and J by 8 bases, leaving 21 bases between them. This CDR3 has 17 residues. The V gene's germline CDR1 is MNHEY and CDR2 SVGAGI. CDR3 amino acids: CASSSRLSGSLHSPLHF. The CDR3 DNA is TGTGCCAGCAGTTCTAGGCTATCGGGCTCCTTACATTCACCCCTCCACTTT.

The rearrangement links TRBV10-3 to TRBJ1-2; D is uncertain. Germline V CDR1 and CDR2: ENHRY, SYGVKD. Deletions cut 0 bases from V and 3 bases from J, with 14 bases between. This CDR3 has 16 residues. This chain's CDR3 is CAISESVLEEDYGYTF. The CDR3 DNA reads as TGTGCCATCAGTGAGTCGGTATTGGAGGAGGACTATGGCTACACCTTC.

The chain carries TRBV12-3 or TRBV12-4 and TRBJ1-1; D unresolved. Trimming removed 3 bases from V and 2 bases from J, with 10 bases in between. The CDR3 has 14 amino acids. The CDR3 DNA reads as TGTGCCAGCAGTTTTGTTCGCAGTAACACTGAAGCTTTCTTT. It yields the protein CASSFVRSNTEAFF.

This clonotype was seen more than once but under ten times. The chain recombines TRBV28 with TRBJ2-3; the D is unclear. The germline V gene has CDR1 MDHEN and CDR2 SYDVKM. Trimming left V 5 bases short and J 7 bases short, with 10 bases between. CDR3 length equals 12 residues. CDR3 bases: TGTGCCAGCAGTACCGGTTCGAATACGCAGTATTTT. Protein product: CASSTGSNTQYF.

The sample holds many counts of this clonotype. This chain joins TRBV9 and TRBJ1-5; TRBD1 might be the D (5 bases). The CDR3 consists of 15 residues. The germline V and J ends were trimmed by 0 bases and 5 bases, with 12 bases remaining between them. CDR1 and CDR2 from the germline V gene are SGDLS and YYNGEE. The CDR3 DNA is TGTGCCAGCAGCGTAGACTGGACATCCCATCAGCCCCAGCATTTT. It is translated as CASSVDWTSHQPQHF.

This clonotype was counted between two and nine times. CDR3 sequence: CSVEGQYQETQYF. In DNA, the CDR3 is TGCAGCGTTGAAGGGCAGTACCAAGAGACCCAGTACTTC. The rearrangement joins TRBV29-1 to TRBJ2-5; no firm D call. The germline gives CDR1 SQVTM, CDR2 ANQGSEA. Trimming stripped 1 base from V and 0 bases from J, with 6 bases between. The CDR3 is made up of 13 amino acids. Using reference TRBV29-1 and TRBJ2-5 for the parts outside the CDR3, the full variable domain is SAVISQKPSRDICQRGTSLTIQCQVDSQVTMMFWYRQQPGQSLTLIATANQGSEATYESGFVIDKFPISRPNLTFSTLTVSNMSPEDSSIYLCSVEGQYQETQYFGPGTRLLVL.

The chain carries TRBV7-2 and TRBJ2-1; 8 nucleotides match TRBD2. The germline V gene encodes CDR1 SGHTA and CDR2 FQGNSA. The CDR3 has 17 amino acids. The V gene end was trimmed by 1 base and the J gene end by 5 bases; junction bases not matched to a gene: 10. CDR3 DNA sequence: TGTGCCAGCAGCTTAGTAGCGTCGCGGGGGGTTCACAATGAGCAGTTCTTC. Protein sequence: CASSLVASRGVHNEQFF.

This clonotype was seen only a few times. The chain joins TRBV7-9 to TRBJ2-7, with no clear D. Germline CDR1 SEHNR, CDR2 FQNEAQ (reference sequence). With 4 bases removed from V and 3 bases from J, the gap between germline ends came to 7 bases. The CDR3 extends over 12 amino acids. CDR3 amino acids: CASSSALYEQYF. In nucleotides, the CDR3 is TGTGCCAGCAGCTCCGCCCTCTACGAGCAGTACTTC.

A few counts support this clonotype. The J gene is TRBJ2-4, the V gene TRBV20-1, with D uncertain. V gave up 3 bases and J gave up 4 bases, with 7 bases separating them. CDR3 length: 12 amino acids. CDR1 DFQATT and CDR2 SNEGSKA come from the germline V gene (reference sequence). CDR3 nucleotides: TGCAGTGCTAGTGGGCAGAAAAACATTCAGTACTTC. It yields the protein CSASGQKNIQYF.

Of note for this clonotype: This clone may be a read error of a much larger clone one base away. This rearrangement joins TRBV6-4 to TRBJ2-1; D unresolved. Germline-derived CDR1 and CDR2 are MRHNA and SNTAGT. The CDR3 is 11 residues long. CDR3 amino acids: CASSDPNEQLF. In DNA, the CDR3 is TGTGCCAGCAGTGACCCCAATGAGCAGCTCTTC.

The chain carries TRBV5-6 and TRBJ1-5; D remains ambiguous. From germline, CDR1 is SGHDT and CDR2 YYEEEE. Trimming removed 0 bases at V and 7 bases at J, with 14 bases between. The CDR3 consists of 15 residues. CDR3 nucleotides: TGTGCCAGCAGCTTGGCCGCGTCAAGCTACCAGCCCCAGCATTTT. Protein: CASSLAASSYQPQHF.

The chain carries TRBV19 and TRBJ1-5; no reliable D call. The CDR3 covers 13 residues. Germline CDR1 reads LNHDA; CDR2 reads SQIVND (reference sequence). Trimming stripped 10 bases from V and 6 bases from J, with 16 bases between. In nucleotides, the CDR3 is TGTGCCACAACCCAAAATTCGGGTCAGCCCCAGCATTTT. Protein: CATTQNSGQPQHF.

The V call is TRBV10-3, the J call TRBJ1-3; possible D gene TRBD1, 5 bases. Deletions cut 11 bases from V and 2 bases from J, with 16 bases between. The CDR3 has 14 residues. Germline CDR1 reads ENHRY; CDR2 reads SYGVKD. The CDR3 sequence: CASGASPPGNTIYF. The CDR3 bases are TGTGCCTCTGGGGCCTCTCCCCCTGGAAACACCATATATTTT.

This clonotype was detected only a few times. This chain's CDR3 is CSVTGQGGTPQHF. DNA of the CDR3: TGCAGCGTTACGGGACAGGGTGGGACGCCCCAGCATTTT. V usage is TRBV29-1 and J usage is TRBJ1-5; TRBD1 matches 9 bases. The CDR3 is 13 residues long. Germline loops: CDR1 SQVTM, CDR2 ANQGSEA. Trimming at V came to 5 bases and at J to 9 bases, leaving 8 bases not matched to a gene.

This chain links TRBV5-5 with TRBJ1-2; D not certain. This CDR3 is built from 12 residues. From germline, CDR1 is SGHKS and CDR2 YYEKEE (reference sequence). Trimming shortened V by 2 bases and J by 7 bases, and 9 bases separated the two germline ends. CDR3 protein: CASSFSSTGYTF. The DNA of the CDR3 is TGTGCCAGCAGCTTTAGTTCCACTGGCTACACCTTC.

This clonotype was found a few times. The rearrangement links TRBV4-3 to TRBJ2-6; tentatively, D is TRBD1 or TRBD2 (5 bases each). Germline CDR1 and CDR2: LGHNA and YSLEER. This CDR3 is built from 15 residues. Trimming took off 2 bases at V and 4 bases at J, with 9 bases between the two ends. The DNA of the CDR3 is TGCGCCAGCAGCCAACGGGGCTCCGGGGCCAACGTCCTGACTTTC. Translating it yields CASSQRGSGANVLTF.

This clonotype was picked up many times. The chain recombines TRBV27 with TRBJ1-1; maybe TRBD1 (6 bases). With 2 bases removed from V and 4 bases from J, the gap between germline ends came to 11 bases. The CDR3 length is 14 residues. Germline V gene data show CDR1 as MNHEY and CDR2 as SMNVEV (reference sequence). The CDR3 spells CASSLLGAFTEAFF. The DNA for the CDR3 is TGTGCCAGCAGTTTACTGGGGGCGTTCACTGAAGCTTTCTTT.

The chain is built from TRBV18 and TRBJ2-3; D is uncertain. The germline gives CDR1 KGHSH, CDR2 LQKENI. The CDR3 sequence is 15 residues long. Trimming pared 0 bases from V and 2 bases from J, leaving 9 bases between. The CDR3 here is CASSPPESITDTQYF. The CDR3 nucleotides are TGTGCCAGCTCACCACCGGAATCAATCACAGATACGCAGTATTTT.

V gene TRBV4-3 combines with J gene TRBJ1-1; D may be TRBD1 (6 bases). The CDR3 totals 13 residues. Germline loops: CDR1 LGHNA, CDR2 YSLEER. V gave up 0 bases and J gave up 6 bases, with 8 bases separating them. CDR3 DNA: TGCGCCAGCAGCCAAGATAACAGGGCTGAAGCTTTCTTT. This encodes CASSQDNRAEAFF.

There are a few counts of this clonotype. V and J are TRBV15 and TRBJ2-1; TRBD1 might be the D (7 bases). V was cut by 3 bases and J by 7 bases, with 16 bases left in between. The CDR3 runs to 15 residues. Per germline, CDR1 LNHNV and CDR2 YYDKDF (reference sequence). The CDR3 spells CATSRQGGPGNEQFF. CDR3 nucleotide sequence: TGTGCCACCAGCAGGCAGGGGGGCCCGGGAAATGAGCAGTTCTTC.

This clonotype appeared a few times. The genes are TRBV28 and TRBJ2-7; TRBD1 agrees at 8 bases. This CDR3 is built from 14 residues. Per the germline V gene, CDR1 is MDHEN and CDR2 is SYDVKM. V gave up 5 bases and J gave up 5 bases; unmatched junction bases: 8. CDR3 DNA sequence: TGTGCCAGCAGTATCCCACAGGGGGGTAACGAGCAGTACTTC. Residues: CASSIPQGGNEQYF.

This chain connects TRBV7-8 to TRBJ2-3; no clear D gene. CDR3 length equals 13 residues. CDR1 is SGHVS and CDR2 is FQNEAQ in the germline V gene. V dropped 2 bases and J dropped 6 bases, with 9 bases sitting between them. CDR3 in amino acids: CASSLNLGDTQYF. As DNA, the CDR3 is TGTGCCAGCAGCTTAAATCTAGGGGATACGCAGTATTTT.